The 18 T cell receptor beta chains in this list originate from one sample, sequenced in a study of cytomegalovirus exposure and HLA in healthy donors. Profiled with immunoSEQ multiplex PCR; TCRdb holds only in-frame clones, not every one. The sample lists roughly 200,000 clones; around 82% were seen once. Sequenced: PBMCs. Receptor source: a young woman in good health and CMV-seropositive.

The chain has TRBV6-1 and TRBJ1-2, with D unresolved. The ends were cut back, 2 bases at V and 8 bases at J, with 12 bases in the middle. CDR3 length: 13 amino acids. CDR1 is MNHNS and CDR2 is SASEGT in the germline V gene. In DNA, the CDR3 is TGTGCCAGCAGTGAATCCCCCCAGCGAGGCTACACCTTC. This codes for CASSESPQRGYTF.

In its sample, this clone was seen once. The sample contains more than one DNA sequence encoding this CDR3. The genes are TRBV11-2 and TRBJ2-1, with unresolved D. V shed 1 base and J shed 4 bases, with 5 bases lying between them. Germline V gene sequence: CDR1 SGHAT, CDR2 FQNNGV. The length of the CDR3 is 13 residues. The CDR3 nucleotides read TGTGCCAGCAGCTTAGTATTATACAATGAGCAGTTCTTC. Its protein product is CASSLVLYNEQFF.

The J gene is TRBJ2-2, the V gene TRBV7-9; a weak D match, TRBD1 (6 bases). The ends were cut back, 5 bases at V and 0 bases at J, with 13 bases in the middle. The germline V gene encodes CDR1 SEHNR and CDR2 FQNEAQ (reference sequence). This CDR3 region has 16 residues. CDR3 sequence: CASSKQGGANTGELFF. CDR3 DNA sequence: TGTGCCAGCAGCAAACAGGGTGGGGCGAACACCGGGGAGCTGTTTTTT.

This rearrangement joins TRBV6-1 to TRBJ2-4; 7 bases match TRBD1. The CDR3 totals 18 residues. V lost 0 bases and J lost 5; bases outside the gene matches: 13. CDR1 and CDR2 (germline): MNHNS, SASEGT. The CDR3 loop reads CASSEAPLTGLHQNIQYF. DNA of the CDR3: TGTGCCAGCAGTGAAGCTCCACTGACAGGGCTCCACCAAAACATTCAGTACTTC.

The chain combines TRBV10-3 with TRBJ2-6; TRBD1 agrees at 7 bases. The CDR3 sequence is 19 residues long. V shed 3 bases, J shed 1 base, and the junction held 12 bases outside the gene matches. The germline CDR1 and CDR2 sequences are ENHRY and SYGVKD. CDR3 coding DNA: TGTGCCATCAGTGATTTGGTGTCAGGGGGTAAATCTGGGGCCAACGTCCTGACTTTC. Protein product: CAISDLVSGGKSGANVLTF.

This rearrangement joins TRBV4-1 to TRBJ2-3; 8 positions agree with TRBD2. Germline loops: CDR1 MGHRA, CDR2 YSYEKL. This CDR3 is built from 16 residues. J lost 2 bases, V lost 3 bases, and 7 bases had no gene match. The CDR3 DNA is TGCGCCAGCAGCCATCCCGGGGGGGAATACACAGATACGCAGTATTTT. Protein: CASSHPGGEYTDTQYF.

V gene TRBV6-1 combines with J gene TRBJ2-1; a possible D gene is TRBD2 (6 bases). The CDR3 runs to 15 residues. V lost 1 base, J lost 8 bases, and 15 bases lay in between. CDR1 and CDR2 from the germline V gene are MNHNS and SASEGT. The CDR3 is CASSEVNGGSDEQFF. CDR3 coding DNA: TGTGCCAGCAGTGAAGTTAACGGAGGGTCGGATGAGCAGTTCTTC.

This rearrangement joins TRBV6-1 to TRBJ1-2, with 8 bases lining up with TRBD1. V shed 4 bases and J 2 bases; nucleotides not matched to a gene: 12. The CDR3 loop spans 17 amino acids. Germline-derived CDR1 and CDR2 are MNHNS and SASEGT. CDR3 bases: TGTGCCAGCAGTGGGCCGGGACAGGCTCTTAACAACTATGGCTACACCTTC. Translation gives CASSGPGQALNNYGYTF.

The V and J genes are TRBV5-1 and TRBJ1-1, with 7 positions matching TRBD1. The V and J ends lost 4 bases and 1 base, in that order; junction bases with no gene match: 16. Per germline, CDR1 SGHRS and CDR2 YFSETQ. CDR3 size: 18 residues. CDR3 residues: CASSPYMDRTESNTEAFF. The DNA for the CDR3 is TGCGCCAGCAGCCCATATATGGACAGGACGGAATCGAACACTGAAGCTTTCTTT.

V usage is TRBV6-1 and J usage is TRBJ2-5, with a tentative D call TRBD1 (5 bases). V was clipped by 2 bases and J by 5 bases, with 15 bases between them. This CDR3 region has 15 residues. Germline lookup yields CDR1 MNHNS and CDR2 SASEGT. DNA for the CDR3: TGTGCCAGCAGTGAAAGGGGAAATAAGAGGGAGACCCAGTACTTC. This sequence encodes CASSERGNKRETQYF.

This chain joins TRBV5-6 and TRBJ1-2; TRBD1 aligns across 7 bases. In germline, CDR1 is SGHDT, CDR2 YYEEEE. Germline trimming cut 4 bases from V and 2 bases from J; bases unmatched to any gene: 5. CDR3 size: 14 residues. The CDR3 DNA is TGTGCCAGCAGCATCATGACAGGGAACTATGGCTACACCTTC. Amino acid sequence: CASSIMTGNYGYTF.

The V and J genes are TRBV15 and TRBJ2-7; the match to TRBD1 covers 9 bases. Germline loops: CDR1 LNHNV, CDR2 YYDKDF (reference sequence). There are 16 residues in the CDR3. Trimming cost V 0 bases and J 3 bases; bases outside gene matches: 6. CDR3 DNA sequence: TGTGCCACCAGCAGAGATCTAGGACAGGGGTACTACGAGCAGTACTTC. Translation gives CATSRDLGQGYYEQYF.

The chain recombines TRBV9 with TRBJ2-3, with 11 bases fitting TRBD2. The germline V gene encodes CDR1 SGDLS and CDR2 YYNGEE. CDR3 size: 15 residues. Unmatched junction bases numbered 6, after V lost 4 bases and J lost 5 bases. The CDR3 here is CASSFSGGAEDTQYF. The CDR3 DNA follows: TGTGCCAGCAGCTTTAGCGGGGGGGCTGAAGATACGCAGTATTTT.

The rearrangement uses TRBV6-5 and TRBJ2-7; D call uncertain. CDR1 and CDR2 (germline): MNHEY, SVGAGI. V lost 7 bases and J 4 bases, leaving 8 bases between the germline ends. This CDR3 comprises 11 residues. CDR3 nucleotide sequence: TGTGCCAGCACCAACGGGTACGAGCAGTACTTC. This translates into CASTNGYEQYF.

V gene TRBV2 combines with J gene TRBJ1-5; 7 nucleotides align to TRBD1. CDR1 is SNHLY and CDR2 is FYNNEI in the germline V gene. CDR3 length: 14 residues. After removal of 6 bases from V and 5 bases from J, the junction contained 7 bases not matched to a gene. The CDR3 DNA is TGTGCCAGCAGCGTCCAGGGGGGAGATCAGCCCCAGCATTTT. This gives the protein CASSVQGGDQPQHF.

This rearrangement joins TRBV6-5 to TRBJ2-7, with D perhaps matching TRBD2 (6 bases). The CDR3 loop spans 13 amino acids. The V gene's germline CDR1 is MNHEY and CDR2 SVGAGI. Trimming took 6 bases from V and 4 from J, leaving 13 bases between them. CDR3 in DNA: TGTGCCAGCAGGGATCCTGGGAGGTACGAGCAGTACTTC. Its translation: CASRDPGRYEQYF.

The gene calls are TRBV7-9 and TRBJ2-1; 11 bases match TRBD2. This CDR3 is built from 16 residues. From germline, CDR1 is SEHNR and CDR2 FQNEAQ (reference sequence). V was clipped by 5 bases and J by 7 bases; unmatched bases: 10. The chain's CDR3 is CASSPITSGGGNEQFF. The CDR3 nucleotides are TGTGCCAGCAGCCCAATTACTAGCGGGGGTGGAAATGAGCAGTTCTTC.

CDR3 nucleotides: TGTGCCAGCAGGAAGACAGGAGCGGGGGGCCCTTTCTCTGGGGCCAACGTCCTGACTTTC. This encodes CASRKTGAGGPFSGANVLTF. This chain links TRBV2 with TRBJ2-6; 9 nucleotides agree with TRBD2. This CDR3 is 20 amino acids long. CDR1 is SNHLY, CDR2 FYNNEI, per germline. V lost 6 bases and J lost 0; bases outside the gene matches: 15. Using reference TRBV2 and TRBJ2-6 for the parts outside the CDR3, the full variable domain is EPEVTQTPSHQVTQMGQEVILRCVPISNHLYFYWYRQILGQKVEFLVSFYNNEISEKSEIFDDQFSVERPDGSNFTLKIRSTKLEDSAMYFCASRKTGAGGPFSGANVLTFGAGSRLTVL.